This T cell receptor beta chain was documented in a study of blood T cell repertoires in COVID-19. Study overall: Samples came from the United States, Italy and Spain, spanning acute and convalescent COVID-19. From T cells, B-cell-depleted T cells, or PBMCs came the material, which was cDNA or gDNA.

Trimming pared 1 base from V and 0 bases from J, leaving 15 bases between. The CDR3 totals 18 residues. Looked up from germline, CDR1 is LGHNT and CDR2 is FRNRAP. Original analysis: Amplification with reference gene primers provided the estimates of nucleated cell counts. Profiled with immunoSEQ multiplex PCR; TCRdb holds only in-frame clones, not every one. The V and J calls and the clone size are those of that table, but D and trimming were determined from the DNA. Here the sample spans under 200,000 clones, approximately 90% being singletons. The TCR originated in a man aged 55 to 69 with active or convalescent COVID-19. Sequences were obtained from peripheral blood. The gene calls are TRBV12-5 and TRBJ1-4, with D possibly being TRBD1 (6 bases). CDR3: CASGLAGHQSSTNEKLFF. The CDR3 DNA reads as TGTGCTAGTGGTTTGGCGGGACACCAGTCCTCAACTAATGAAAAACTGTTTTTT.